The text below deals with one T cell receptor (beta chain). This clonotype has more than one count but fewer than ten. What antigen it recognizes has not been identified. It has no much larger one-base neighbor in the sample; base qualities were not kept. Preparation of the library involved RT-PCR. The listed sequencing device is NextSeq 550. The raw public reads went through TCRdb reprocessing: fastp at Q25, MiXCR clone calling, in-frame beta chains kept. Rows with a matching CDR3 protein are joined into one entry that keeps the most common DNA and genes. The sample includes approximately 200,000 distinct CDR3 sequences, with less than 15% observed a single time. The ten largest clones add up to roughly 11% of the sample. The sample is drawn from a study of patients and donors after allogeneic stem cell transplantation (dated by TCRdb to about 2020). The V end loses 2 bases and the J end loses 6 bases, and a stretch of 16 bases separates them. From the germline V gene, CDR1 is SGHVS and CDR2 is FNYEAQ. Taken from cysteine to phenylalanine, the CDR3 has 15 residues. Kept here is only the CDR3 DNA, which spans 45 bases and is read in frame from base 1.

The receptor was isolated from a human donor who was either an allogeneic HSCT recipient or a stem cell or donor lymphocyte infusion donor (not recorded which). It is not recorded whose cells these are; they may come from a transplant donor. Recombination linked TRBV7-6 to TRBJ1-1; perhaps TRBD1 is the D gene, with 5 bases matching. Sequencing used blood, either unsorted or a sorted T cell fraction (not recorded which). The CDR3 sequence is CASSLQGSPTAEAFF. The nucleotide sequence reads TGTGCCAGCAGCTTACAGGGAAGCCCAACTGCTGAAGCTTTCTTT.